The text below deals with one T cell receptor (beta chain). Germline V lookup: CDR1 GTSNPN, CDR2 SVGIG (reference sequence). The CDR3 is made up of 15 amino acids. V shed 5 bases and J 7 bases; nucleotides not matched to a gene: 12. This entry is derived from a study of T cell responses to AZD1222 COVID-19 vaccine. Assay: immunoSEQ multiplex PCR; the TCRdb copy retains only in-frame clones and omits some. The sample includes about 83,000 clones, roughly 90% seen only once; the top ten take around 4.5%. Sample: peripheral blood, taken on day 0 of MenACWY control vaccination. This clonotype was sampled from an adult in good health. V is TRBV30 and J is TRBJ1-4; 8 positions agree with TRBD1. The CDR3 bases are TGTGCCTGGGGTCGGGGGGGACAGGCGACTGAAAAACTGTTTTTT. Its protein is CAWGRGGQATEKLFF.